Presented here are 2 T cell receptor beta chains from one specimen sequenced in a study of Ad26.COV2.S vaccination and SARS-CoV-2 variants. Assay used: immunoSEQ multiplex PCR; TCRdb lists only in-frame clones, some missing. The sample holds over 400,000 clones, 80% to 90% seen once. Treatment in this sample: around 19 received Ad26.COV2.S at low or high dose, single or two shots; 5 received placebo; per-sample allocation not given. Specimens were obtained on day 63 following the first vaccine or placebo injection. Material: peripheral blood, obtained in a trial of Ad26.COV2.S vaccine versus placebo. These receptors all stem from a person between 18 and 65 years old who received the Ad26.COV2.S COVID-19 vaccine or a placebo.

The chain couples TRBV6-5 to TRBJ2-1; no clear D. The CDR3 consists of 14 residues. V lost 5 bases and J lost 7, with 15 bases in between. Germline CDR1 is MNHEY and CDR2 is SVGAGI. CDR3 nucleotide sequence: TGTGCCAGCAGTACCACCCGACTGACGAATGAGCAGTTCTTC. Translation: CASSTTRLTNEQFF.

The CDR3 DNA sequence: TGTGCCAGCAGCTTAGTTGGCGGGGGGCGGAGGGGTGAGCAGTTCTTC. It specifies CASSLVGGGRRGEQFF. The chain has TRBV7-2 and TRBJ2-1; 8 bases fit TRBD2. Germline V gene data show CDR1 as SGHTA and CDR2 as FQGNSA. CDR3 length: 16 amino acids. J gave up 9 bases and V 1 base, and 11 bases lay outside the gene matches.